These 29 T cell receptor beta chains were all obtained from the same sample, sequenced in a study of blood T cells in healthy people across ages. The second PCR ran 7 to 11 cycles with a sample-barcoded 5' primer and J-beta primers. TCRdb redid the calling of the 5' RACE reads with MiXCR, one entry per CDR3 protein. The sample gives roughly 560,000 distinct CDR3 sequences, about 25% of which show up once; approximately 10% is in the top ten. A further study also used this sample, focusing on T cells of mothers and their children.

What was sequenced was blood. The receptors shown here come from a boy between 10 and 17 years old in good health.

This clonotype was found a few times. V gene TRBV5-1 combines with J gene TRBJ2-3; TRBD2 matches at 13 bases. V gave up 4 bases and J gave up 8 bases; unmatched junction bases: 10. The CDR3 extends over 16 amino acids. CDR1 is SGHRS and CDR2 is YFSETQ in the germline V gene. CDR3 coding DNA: TGCGCCAGCAGCCCCCCACTAGCGGGGGGGCGAGGTACGCAGTATTTT. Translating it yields CASSPPLAGGRGTQYF. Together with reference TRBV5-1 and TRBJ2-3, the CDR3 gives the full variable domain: KAGVTQTPRYLIKTRGQQVTLSCSPISGHRSVSWYQQTPGQGLQFLFEYFSETQRNKGNFPGRFSGRQFSNSRSEMNVSTLELGDSALYLCASSPPLAGGRGTQYFGPGTRLTVL.

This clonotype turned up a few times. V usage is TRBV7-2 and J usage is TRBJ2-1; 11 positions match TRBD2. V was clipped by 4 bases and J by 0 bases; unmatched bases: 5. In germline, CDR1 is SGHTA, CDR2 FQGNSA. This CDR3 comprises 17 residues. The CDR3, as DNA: TGTGCCAGCAGCTCCCCTAGCGGGAGGAGCTCCTACAATGAGCAGTTCTTC. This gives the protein CASSSPSGRSSYNEQFF.

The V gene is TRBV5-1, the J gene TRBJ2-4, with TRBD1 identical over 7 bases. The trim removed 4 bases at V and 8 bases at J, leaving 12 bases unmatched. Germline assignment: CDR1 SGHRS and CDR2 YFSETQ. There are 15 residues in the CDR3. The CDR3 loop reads CASSADRVGSDIQYF. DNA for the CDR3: TGCGCCAGCAGCGCTGACAGGGTTGGGTCGGACATTCAGTACTTC. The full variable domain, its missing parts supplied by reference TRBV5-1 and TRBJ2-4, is KAGVTQTPRYLIKTRGQQVTLSCSPISGHRSVSWYQQTPGQGLQFLFEYFSETQRNKGNFPGRFSGRQFSNSRSEMNVSTLELGDSALYLCASSADRVGSDIQYFGAGTRLSVL.

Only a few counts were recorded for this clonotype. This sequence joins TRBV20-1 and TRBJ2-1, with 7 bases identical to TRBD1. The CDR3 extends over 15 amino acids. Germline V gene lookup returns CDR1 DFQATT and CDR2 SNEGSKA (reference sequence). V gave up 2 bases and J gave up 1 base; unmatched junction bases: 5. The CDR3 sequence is CSARSRQGSYNEQFF. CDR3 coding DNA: TGCAGTGCTAGAAGCCGACAGGGTTCCTACAATGAGCAGTTCTTC.

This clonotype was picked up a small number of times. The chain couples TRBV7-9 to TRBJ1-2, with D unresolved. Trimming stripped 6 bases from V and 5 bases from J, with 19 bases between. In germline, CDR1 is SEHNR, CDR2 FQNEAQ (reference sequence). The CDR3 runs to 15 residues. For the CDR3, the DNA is TGTGCCAGCAGTGTAGACTGGACGGAGATATATGGCTACACCTTC. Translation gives CASSVDWTEIYGYTF.

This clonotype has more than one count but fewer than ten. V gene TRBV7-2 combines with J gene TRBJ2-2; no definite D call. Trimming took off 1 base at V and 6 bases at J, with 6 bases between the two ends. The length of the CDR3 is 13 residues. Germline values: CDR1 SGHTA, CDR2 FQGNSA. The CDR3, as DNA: TGTGCCAGCAGCTTAGACGTTCCCGGGGAGCTGTTTTTT. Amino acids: CASSLDVPGELFF.

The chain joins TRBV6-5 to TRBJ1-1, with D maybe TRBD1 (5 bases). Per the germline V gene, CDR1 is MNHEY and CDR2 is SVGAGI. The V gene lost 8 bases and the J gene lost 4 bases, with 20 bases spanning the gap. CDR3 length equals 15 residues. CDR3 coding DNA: TGTGCCAGCTATTCGTCGGGCGGGGGAGGCACTGAAGCTTTCTTT. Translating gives CASYSSGGGGTEAFF.

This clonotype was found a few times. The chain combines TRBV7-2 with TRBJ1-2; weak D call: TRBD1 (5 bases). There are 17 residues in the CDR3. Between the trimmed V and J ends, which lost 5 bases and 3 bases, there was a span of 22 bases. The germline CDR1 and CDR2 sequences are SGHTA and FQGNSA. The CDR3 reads CASSRDRGAGGDYGYTF. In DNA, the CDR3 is TGTGCCAGCAGCCGGGATCGGGGAGCGGGGGGGGACTATGGCTACACCTTC.

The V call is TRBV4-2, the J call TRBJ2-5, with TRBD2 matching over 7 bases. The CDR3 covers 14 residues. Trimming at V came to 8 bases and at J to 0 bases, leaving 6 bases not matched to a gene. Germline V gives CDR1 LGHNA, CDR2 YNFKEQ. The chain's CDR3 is CASGVSGYQETQYF. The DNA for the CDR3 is TGTGCCAGCGGGGTTAGCGGGTACCAAGAGACCCAGTACTTC.

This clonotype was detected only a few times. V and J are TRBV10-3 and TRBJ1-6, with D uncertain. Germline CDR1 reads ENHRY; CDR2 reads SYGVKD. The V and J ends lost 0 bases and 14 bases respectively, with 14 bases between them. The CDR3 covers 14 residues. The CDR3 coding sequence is TGTGCCATCAGTGAGTCGGGCTCCTCGGCGTCCCTCCACTTT. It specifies CAISESGSSASLHF.

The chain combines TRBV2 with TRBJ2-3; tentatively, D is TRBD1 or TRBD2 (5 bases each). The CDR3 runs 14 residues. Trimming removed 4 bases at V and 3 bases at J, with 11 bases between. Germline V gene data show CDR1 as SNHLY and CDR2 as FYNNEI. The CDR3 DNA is TGTGCCAGCAGTGGGGGACGGAAAACAGATACGCAGTATTTT. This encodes CASSGGRKTDTQYF.

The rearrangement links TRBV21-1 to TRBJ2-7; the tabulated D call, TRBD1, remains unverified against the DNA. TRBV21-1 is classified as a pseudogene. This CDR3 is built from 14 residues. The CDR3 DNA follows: TGTGCCAGCAGAGGGGACAGGGGGCGACACGAGCAGTACTTC. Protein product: CASRGDRGRHEQYF.

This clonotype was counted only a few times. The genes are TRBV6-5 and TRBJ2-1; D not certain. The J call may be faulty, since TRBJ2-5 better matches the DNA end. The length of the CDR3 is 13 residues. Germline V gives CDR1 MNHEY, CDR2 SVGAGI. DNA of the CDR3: TGTGCCAGCAGCCCGACATGGATTCGGACCCAGTACTTC. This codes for CASSPTWIRTQYF.

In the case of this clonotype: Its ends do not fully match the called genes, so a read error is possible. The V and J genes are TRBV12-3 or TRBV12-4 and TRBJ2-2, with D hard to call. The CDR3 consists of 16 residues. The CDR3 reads CANSFRLLVNTGELFF. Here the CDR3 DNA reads TGTGCCAACAGTTTCCGTCTACTGGTGAACACCGGGGAGCTGTTTTTT.

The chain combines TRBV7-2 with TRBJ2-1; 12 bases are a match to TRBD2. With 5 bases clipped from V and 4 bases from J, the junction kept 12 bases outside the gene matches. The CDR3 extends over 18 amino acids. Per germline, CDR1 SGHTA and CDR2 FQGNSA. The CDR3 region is CASSVPRSGTSGYNEQFF. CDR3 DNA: TGTGCCAGCAGCGTGCCTAGGTCCGGGACTAGCGGGTACAATGAGCAGTTCTTC.

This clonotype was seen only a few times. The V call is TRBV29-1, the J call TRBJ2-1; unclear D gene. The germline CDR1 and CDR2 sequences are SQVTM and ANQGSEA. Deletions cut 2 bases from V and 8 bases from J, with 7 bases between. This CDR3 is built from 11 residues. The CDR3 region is CSVESGYEQFF. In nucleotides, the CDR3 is TGCAGCGTTGAATCCGGGTATGAGCAGTTCTTC.

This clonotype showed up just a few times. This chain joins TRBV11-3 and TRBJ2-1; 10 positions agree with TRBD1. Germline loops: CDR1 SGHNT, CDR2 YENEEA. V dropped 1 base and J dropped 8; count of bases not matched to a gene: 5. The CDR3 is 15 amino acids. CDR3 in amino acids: CASSLGTGGGDEQFF. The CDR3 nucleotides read TGTGCCAGCAGCTTAGGGACAGGGGGAGGCGATGAGCAGTTCTTC.

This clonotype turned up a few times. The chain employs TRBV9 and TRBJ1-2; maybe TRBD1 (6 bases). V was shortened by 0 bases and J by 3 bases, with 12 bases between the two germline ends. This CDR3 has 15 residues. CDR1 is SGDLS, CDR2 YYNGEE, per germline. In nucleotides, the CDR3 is TGTGCCAGCAGCGTAGGAGGGGGTAGGGACTATGGCTACACCTTC. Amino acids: CASSVGGGRDYGYTF.

CDR3 bases: TGTGCCACCAGCAGGCCTAGCGGGTTAAATGAGCAGTTCTTC. This gives the protein CATSRPSGLNEQFF. The V and J genes are TRBV15 and TRBJ2-5; 8 bases are a match to TRBD2. The J call may be mistaken, given a closer DNA end match to TRBJ2-1. The CDR3 consists of 14 residues. Germline CDR1 is LNHNV and CDR2 is YYDKDF (reference sequence).

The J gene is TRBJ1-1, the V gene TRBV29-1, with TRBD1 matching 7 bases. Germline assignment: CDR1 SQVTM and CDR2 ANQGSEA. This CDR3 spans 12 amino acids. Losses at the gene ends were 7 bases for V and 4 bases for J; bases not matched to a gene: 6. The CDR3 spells CSGRRGLTEAFF. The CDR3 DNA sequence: TGCAGCGGAAGAAGGGGGCTCACTGAAGCTTTCTTT.

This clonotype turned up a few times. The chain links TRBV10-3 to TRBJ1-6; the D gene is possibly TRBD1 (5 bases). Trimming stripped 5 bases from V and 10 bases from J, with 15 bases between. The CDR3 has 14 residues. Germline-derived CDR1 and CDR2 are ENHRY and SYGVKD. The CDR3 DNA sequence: TGTGCCATCAGTCAGGGATTCGGAGACTCACCCCTCCACTTT. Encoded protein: CAISQGFGDSPLHF.

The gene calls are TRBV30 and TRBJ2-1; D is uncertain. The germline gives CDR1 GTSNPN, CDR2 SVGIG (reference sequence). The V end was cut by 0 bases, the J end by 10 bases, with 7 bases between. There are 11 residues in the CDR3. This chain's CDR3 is CAWSVMLEQFF. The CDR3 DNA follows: TGTGCCTGGAGTGTTATGTTGGAGCAGTTCTTC. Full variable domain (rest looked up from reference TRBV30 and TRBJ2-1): SQTIHQWPATLVQPVGSPLSLECTVEGTSNPNLYWYRQAAGRGLQLLFYSVGIGQISSEVPQNLSASRPQDRQFILSSKKLLLSDSGFYLCAWSVMLEQFFGPGTRLTVL.

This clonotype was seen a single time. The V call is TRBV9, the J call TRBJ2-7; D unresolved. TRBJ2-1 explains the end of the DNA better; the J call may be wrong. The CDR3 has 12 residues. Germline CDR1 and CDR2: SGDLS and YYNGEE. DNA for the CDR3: TGTGCCAGCAGCCCACGGCTCGATGAGCAGTTCTTC. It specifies CASSPRLDEQFF.

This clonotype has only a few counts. The DNA of the CDR3 is TGTGCCACCAGCAGAGATCCCCTCCAGGGACTCTTCACTGCAGAGACCCAGTACTTC. This codes for CATSRDPLQGLFTAETQYF. The chain couples TRBV15 to TRBJ2-5; D is possibly TRBD2 (6 bases). Germline V gene sequence: CDR1 LNHNV, CDR2 YYDKDF (reference sequence). With 0 bases removed from V and 4 bases from J, the gap between germline ends came to 24 bases. The CDR3 covers 19 residues.

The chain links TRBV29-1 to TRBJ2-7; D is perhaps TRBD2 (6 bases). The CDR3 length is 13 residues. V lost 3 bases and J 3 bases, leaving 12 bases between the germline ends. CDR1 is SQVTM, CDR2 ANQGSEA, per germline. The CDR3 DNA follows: TGCAGCGTTGATGGGGGGAGCTTCTACGAGCAGTACTTC. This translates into CSVDGGSFYEQYF.

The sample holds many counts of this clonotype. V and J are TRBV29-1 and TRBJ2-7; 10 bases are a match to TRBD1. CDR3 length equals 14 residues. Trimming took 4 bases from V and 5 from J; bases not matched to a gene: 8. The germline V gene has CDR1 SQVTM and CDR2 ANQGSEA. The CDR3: CSVGQGAINDEQYF. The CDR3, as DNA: TGCAGCGTTGGACAGGGGGCTATCAACGACGAGCAGTACTTC.

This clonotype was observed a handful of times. The DNA for the CDR3 is TGTGCCAGCAGCTTTCCATGGGTCACTGAAGCTTTCTTT. It codes for CASSFPWVTEAFF. The J gene is TRBJ1-1, the V gene TRBV7-9; no clear D. The germline V gene has CDR1 SEHNR and CDR2 FQNEAQ (reference sequence). V lost 3 bases, J lost 4 bases, and 9 bases lay in between. This CDR3 region has 13 residues.

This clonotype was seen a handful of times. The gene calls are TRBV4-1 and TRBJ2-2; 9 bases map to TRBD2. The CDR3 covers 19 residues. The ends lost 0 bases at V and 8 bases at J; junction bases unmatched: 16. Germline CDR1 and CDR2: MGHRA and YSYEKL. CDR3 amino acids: CASSQEGAGGPIIEGELFF. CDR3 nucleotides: TGCGCCAGCAGCCAAGAAGGAGCGGGGGGCCCCATTATTGAAGGGGAGCTGTTTTTT.

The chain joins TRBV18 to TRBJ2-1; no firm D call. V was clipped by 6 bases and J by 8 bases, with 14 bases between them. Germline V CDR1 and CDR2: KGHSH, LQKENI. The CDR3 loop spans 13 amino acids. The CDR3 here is CASSGILVHEQFF. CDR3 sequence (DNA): TGTGCCAGCTCCGGCATCCTAGTCCATGAGCAGTTCTTC.